The 14 T cell receptor beta chains reported below all come from one sample, sequenced in a study of blood T cell repertoires in COVID-19. Sequencing was performed with immunoSEQ multiplex PCR; in TCRdb, only in-frame clones are kept and a portion is missing. The sample records some 400,000 clones, roughly nine tenths being singletons. Input material: PBMCs or T cells enriched from blood (not recorded which). These receptor sequences come from a middle-aged woman who had been exposed to COVID-19.

V and J are TRBV7-5 and TRBJ2-2; the table names TRBD1, a call not compared with the DNA. TRBV7-5 corresponds to a pseudogene. The CDR3 consists of 15 residues. The CDR3 reads CVRSPRQGNTGELFF. The CDR3 DNA reads TGTGTCAGAAGCCCGAGACAGGGGAACACCGGGGAGCTGTTTTTT.

This clone was detected only a few times. Distinct nucleotide sequences in the sample also encode this CDR3. V and J are TRBV7-6 and TRBJ1-1; no definite D call. Germline V CDR1 and CDR2: SGHVS, FNYEAQ. V lost 1 base and J lost 1, with 4 bases in between. The CDR3 has 13 residues. Here the CDR3 reads CASSLGQNTEAFF. DNA of the CDR3: TGTGCCAGCAGCTTAGGACAGAACACTGAAGCTTTCTTT.

The chain employs TRBV5-8 and TRBJ1-1; the D is unclear. V was trimmed by 0 bases and J by 4 bases, leaving 16 bases between them. CDR1 SGHTS and CDR2 YDEGEE come from the germline V gene. The CDR3 runs 16 residues. The CDR3 is CASSLDEGPAGTEAFF. The CDR3 nucleotides read TGTGCCAGCAGCTTGGATGAGGGCCCGGCGGGCACTGAAGCTTTCTTT.

This clone was picked up a small number of times. V is TRBV19 and J is TRBJ2-7; TRBD1 matches 8 bases. The CDR3 contains 15 residues. The germline gives CDR1 LNHDA, CDR2 SQIVND (reference sequence). Trimming removed 1 base from V and 4 bases from J; junction bases left unmatched: 6. CDR3 sequence: CASSIARDRWYEQYF. The CDR3 DNA is TGTGCCAGTAGTATAGCCCGGGACAGGTGGTACGAGCAGTACTTC.

This clone appeared a single time. The chain's CDR3 is CSVGSGRGLQETQYF. Here the CDR3 DNA reads TGCAGCGTTGGGAGCGGGAGGGGTCTACAAGAGACCCAGTACTTC. This sequence joins TRBV29-1 and TRBJ2-5, with 10 bases identical to TRBD2. The CDR3 has 15 amino acids. The germline V gene has CDR1 SQVTM and CDR2 ANQGSEA. J lost 2 bases, V lost 4 bases, and 7 bases had no gene match.

V and J are TRBV11-2 and TRBJ1-1; the D gene is possibly TRBD1 (6 bases). Germline assignment: CDR1 SGHAT and CDR2 FQNNGV. V was cut by 3 bases and J by 0 bases, with 14 bases left in between. The CDR3 extends over 16 amino acids. The CDR3 reads CASSFHSGAMNTEAFF. The CDR3 DNA reads TGTGCCAGCAGCTTCCATTCAGGGGCCATGAACACTGAAGCTTTCTTT.

This clone was seen just once. This chain links TRBV10-2 with TRBJ2-2; 16 positions agree with TRBD2. V lost 3 bases and J lost 1; bases outside the gene matches: 11. The germline CDR1 and CDR2 sequences are WSHSY and SAAADI. The CDR3 consists of 21 residues. The CDR3: CASSDPLLGTSGRVNTGELFF. The CDR3 DNA reads TGCGCCAGCAGTGACCCCCTACTCGGGACTAGCGGGAGGGTGAACACCGGGGAGCTGTTTTTT.

This clone appeared a few times. The gene calls are TRBV5-1 and TRBJ2-2; tentative D call: TRBD1 (5 bases). This CDR3 has 14 amino acids. Per the germline V gene, CDR1 is SGHRS and CDR2 is YFSETQ. The V end lost 3 bases, the J end lost 4 bases, and 10 bases lay between the germline ends. The CDR3 sequence is CASSWGLLTGELFF. In nucleotides, the CDR3 is TGCGCCAGCAGCTGGGGCCTGCTCACCGGGGAGCTGTTTTTT.

This clone was seen just once. The rearrangement joins TRBV7-2 to TRBJ2-3, with TRBD2 matching 7 bases. This CDR3 comprises 14 residues. The trim removed 5 bases at V and 2 bases at J, leaving 4 bases unmatched. Germline assignment: CDR1 SGHTA and CDR2 FQGNSA. The CDR3: CASSPLAPTDTQYF. DNA for the CDR3: TGTGCCAGCAGCCCACTAGCGCCCACAGATACGCAGTATTTT.

The chain is built from TRBV6-4 and TRBJ2-1; possibly TRBD1 for D (6 bases). In germline, CDR1 is MRHNA, CDR2 SNTAGT. V lost 0 bases, J lost 7 bases, and 10 bases lay in between. This CDR3 comprises 14 residues. CDR3 protein: CASSDSAGENEQFF. The CDR3, as DNA: TGTGCCAGCAGTGACTCGGCAGGGGAGAATGAGCAGTTCTTC.

The V and J genes are TRBV6-6 and TRBJ2-2; TRBD2 matches 9 bases. The ends lost 5 bases at V and 4 bases at J; junction bases unmatched: 11. Per the germline V gene, CDR1 is MNHNY and CDR2 is SVGAGI (reference sequence). This CDR3 region has 17 residues. The CDR3 spells CASSLARLAGSTGELFF. In DNA, the CDR3 is TGTGCCAGCAGTCTGGCCCGGCTAGCGGGAAGCACCGGGGAGCTGTTTTTT.

V is TRBV18 and J is TRBJ2-1, with D possibly matching TRBD2 (6 bases). CDR3 length equals 16 residues. Germline-derived CDR1 and CDR2 are KGHSH and LQKENI. Trimming removed 3 bases from V and 0 bases from J, with 12 bases in between. CDR3 loop: CASSPGLLSSYNEQFF. The CDR3 DNA sequence: TGTGCCAGCTCACCGGGACTTTTAAGCTCCTACAATGAGCAGTTCTTC.

The chain employs TRBV7-9 and TRBJ2-4; perhaps TRBD2 as D (5 bases). Between the trimmed V and J ends, which lost 5 bases and 4 bases, there was a span of 9 bases. Germline lookup yields CDR1 SEHNR and CDR2 FQNEAQ (reference sequence). This CDR3 has 13 amino acids. The CDR3 loop reads CASSPSGKNIQYF. The DNA for the CDR3 is TGTGCCAGCAGCCCGTCGGGAAAAAACATTCAGTACTTC.

This clone was picked up a small number of times. The sample contains more than one DNA sequence encoding this CDR3. The rearrangement links TRBV9 to TRBJ2-7; no reliable D call. Germline loops: CDR1 SGDLS, CDR2 YYNGEE. Trimming took off 0 bases at V and 0 bases at J, with 7 bases between the two ends. The CDR3 loop spans 14 amino acids. CDR3 residues: CASSVASSSYEQYF. The CDR3 DNA reads TGTGCCAGCAGCGTAGCCTCGAGCTCCTACGAGCAGTACTTC.